One and the same sample provided the 13 T cell receptor beta chains below, sequenced in a study of blood T cell repertoires in COVID-19. TCRdb keeps only in-frame clones here, not all; method: immunoSEQ multiplex PCR. The repertoire has roughly 71,000 clones, 70% to 90% of them found once; the top ten carry 2%. The sequencing sample was made of peripheral blood. Receptor source: a man aged 25-45 years with acute or convalescent COVID-19.

The genes are TRBV19 and TRBJ1-2; 7 nucleotides line up with TRBD1. Losses at the gene ends were 5 bases for V and 2 bases for J; bases not matched to a gene: 2. The CDR3 runs 13 residues. CDR1 and CDR2 from the germline V gene are LNHDA and SQIVND (reference sequence). The CDR3 loop is CASSLRGNYGYTF. The DNA of the CDR3 is TGTGCCAGTAGTCTCAGGGGGAACTATGGCTACACCTTC.

The chain recombines TRBV9 with TRBJ2-2, with TRBD1 matching 7 bases. V shed 4 bases, J shed 4 bases, and the junction held 7 bases outside the gene matches. The CDR3 totals 15 residues. The germline V gene has CDR1 SGDLS and CDR2 YYNGEE. CDR3 in amino acids: CASSPRDSRTGELFF. The CDR3 region has the DNA TGTGCCAGCAGCCCAAGGGACAGCCGCACCGGGGAGCTGTTTTTT.

The V gene is TRBV11-2, the J gene TRBJ1-1; D gene unclear. Trimming cost V 5 bases and J 2 bases, with 9 bases left between them. This CDR3 has 13 residues. Germline values: CDR1 SGHAT, CDR2 FQNNGV. CDR3 in DNA: TGTGCCAGCAGCCTTAACATCAACACTGAAGCTTTCTTT. It encodes CASSLNINTEAFF.

The rearrangement joins TRBV19 to TRBJ2-1; TRBD1 matches 9 bases. Germline V lookup: CDR1 LNHDA, CDR2 SQIVND (reference sequence). This CDR3 contains 16 residues. V lost 3 bases to trimming and J lost 8 bases; unmatched junction nucleotides: 11. The DNA for the CDR3 is TGTGCCAGTAGTATTCCCCCGGGGACAGGGATCCATGAGCAGTTCTTC. This encodes CASSIPPGTGIHEQFF.

This clone was observed a single time. The chain employs TRBV19 and TRBJ1-2; 7 bases align to TRBD1. The CDR3 is 12 residues long. Germline-derived CDR1 and CDR2 are LNHDA and SQIVND (reference sequence). V shed 5 bases and J 8 bases; nucleotides not matched to a gene: 5. CDR3 sequence: CASSPGTAGYTF. The CDR3 DNA sequence: TGTGCCAGTAGTCCAGGGACAGCAGGCTACACCTTC.

The V call is TRBV3-1 (or the pseudogene TRBV3-2), the J call TRBJ2-2; 11 positions agree with TRBD2. J lost 5 bases, V lost 3 bases, and 8 bases had no gene match. The CDR3 totals 17 residues. The germline V gene encodes CDR1 LGHDT and CDR2 YNNKEL (reference sequence). The CDR3 is CASSHPTSGVGTGELFF. CDR3 DNA sequence: TGTGCCAGCAGCCATCCGACTAGCGGGGTAGGGACCGGGGAGCTGTTTTTT.

Here the CDR3 DNA reads TGTGCCAGCACCCGCGGAATTGGAACCGGGGAGCTGTTTTTT. The encoded protein is CASTRGIGTGELFF. This chain uses TRBV3-1 (or the pseudogene TRBV3-2) with TRBJ2-2; D remains ambiguous. Trimming left V 7 bases short and J 5 bases short, with 14 bases between. CDR1 LGHDT and CDR2 YNNKEL come from the germline V gene (reference sequence). The CDR3 length is 14 residues.

The gene calls are TRBV6-5 and TRBJ1-3; no clear D gene. Germline CDR1 reads MNHEY; CDR2 reads SVGAGI. V lost 5 bases and J lost 1, with 3 bases in between. The CDR3 extends over 12 amino acids. The CDR3 here is CASSTSGNTIYF. The CDR3 bases are TGTGCCAGCAGTACATCTGGAAACACCATATATTTT.

The rearrangement links TRBV14 to TRBJ1-5; possibly TRBD1 for D (5 bases). Per the germline V gene, CDR1 is SGHDN and CDR2 is FVKESK. The CDR3 is 14 residues long. The ends were cut back, 1 base at V and 5 bases at J, with 9 bases in the middle. The CDR3 spells CASSQGGTYQPQHF. CDR3 sequence (DNA): TGTGCCAGCAGCCAAGGCGGGACCTATCAGCCCCAGCATTTT. Full variable domain (missing parts from reference TRBV14 and TRBJ1-5): EAGVTQFPSHSVIEKGQTVTLRCDPISGHDNLYWYRRVMGKEIKFLLHFVKESKQDESGMPNNRFLAERTGGTYSTLKVQPAELEDSGVYFCASSQGGTYQPQHFGDGTRLSIL.

The V call is TRBV27, the J call TRBJ1-1; TRBD1 is a possible D gene (5 bases). The V end was cut by 6 bases, the J end by 5 bases, with 16 bases between. Germline lookup yields CDR1 MNHEY and CDR2 SMNVEV (reference sequence). The CDR3 is made up of 14 amino acids. CDR3 nucleotide sequence: TGTGCCAGCAGACGGCTTCAGGGAGGGACTGAAGCTTTCTTT. Amino acids: CASRRLQGGTEAFF.

The chain recombines TRBV30 with TRBJ1-3; 9 positions match TRBD1. The germline V gene has CDR1 GTSNPN and CDR2 SVGIG (reference sequence). With V trimmed by 4 bases and J by 0 bases, 7 bases remained unmatched. The CDR3 sequence is 16 residues long. The CDR3 DNA follows: TGTGCCTGGACGACAGGGGGTTTAGCCTCTGGAAACACCATATATTTT. Translation: CAWTTGGLASGNTIYF.

This chain joins TRBV5-1 and TRBJ2-7, with TRBD1 identical over 7 bases. The V gene end was trimmed by 3 bases and the J gene end by 0 bases; junction bases not matched to a gene: 12. The germline V gene has CDR1 SGHRS and CDR2 YFSETQ. This CDR3 contains 17 residues. The CDR3 region has the DNA TGCGCCAGCAGCTACTCGCTCCATCGGACAGGCTCCTACGAGCAGTACTTC. Its protein is CASSYSLHRTGSYEQYF.

Here the CDR3 reads CASSQDTTGTGGSINEQFF. The CDR3 bases are TGCGCCAGCAGCCAAGACACAACCGGGACAGGGGGTAGTATCAATGAGCAGTTCTTC. The chain uses TRBV4-1 and TRBJ2-1, with 11 bases matching TRBD1. The CDR3 length is 19 residues. V was clipped by 0 bases and J by 6 bases; unmatched bases: 13. In germline, CDR1 is MGHRA, CDR2 YSYEKL.